Sequencing of this T cell receptor beta chain was carried out in a study of blood T cell repertoires in COVID-19. Study background: Acute and convalescent COVID-19 specimens originated in the United States, Italy and Spain.

Clones were read by immunoSEQ multiplex PCR, and TCRdb kept only the in-frame ones, dropping some. The sample contains roughly 200,000 clones, more than 70% of which appear only once. Trimming pared 7 bases from V and 0 bases from J, leaving 11 bases between. Germline V gene sequence: CDR1 KGHDR, CDR2 SFDVKD. This CDR3 has 14 amino acids. The chain joins TRBV24-1 to TRBJ1-1, with D perhaps matching TRBD1 (5 bases). The source is a middle-aged man with active or convalescent COVID-19. The specimen sequenced was peripheral blood. CDR3 DNA: TGTGCCACCAGGGTACAGGATATGAACACTGAAGCTTTCTTT. It specifies CATRVQDMNTEAFF.